A selection of T cell receptor beta chains follows, all from one sample in a study of blood T cell repertoires in COVID-19. TCRdb's copy holds only in-frame clones and misses some; the assay was immunoSEQ multiplex PCR. The table shows some 210,000 clones, with about 85% occurring only once. The sequencing sample was made of peripheral blood. Source of these receptors: a human donor in a cohort sampled during active COVID-19. CDR3s include the opening cysteine and the closing phenylalanine or tryptophan. The D gene is left open where the match is weak. Some rows mark clone size as missing; the rest say once, few, many or name a class of expanded clone.

J,size,V,D,CDR3,DNA
TRBJ2-2,-,TRBV5-5,TRBD2,CASAVRLAGVSTGELFF,TGTGCCAGCGCCGTTCGACTAGCGGGAGTAAGCACCGGGGAGCTGTTTTTT
TRBJ1-2,-,TRBV3-1/TRBV3-2,-,CASSLTDYGYTF,TGTGCCAGCAGCCTGACAGACTATGGCTACACCTTC
TRBJ2-7,-,TRBV10-3,-,CAISGQAYEQYF,TGTGCCATCTCGGGACAAGCCTACGAGCAGTACTTC
TRBJ1-1,-,TRBV6-5,TRBD1,CASSYLGQGAFGTFF,TGTGCCAGCAGTTACCTGGGACAGGGGGCGTTTGGAACTTTCTTT
TRBJ1-4,-,TRBV6-5,-,CASSFSVDREKLFF,TGTGCCAGCAGTTTTAGCGTCGACCGGGAAAAACTGTTTTTT
TRBJ1-1,-,TRBV7-8,-,CASSSVNRATEAFF,TGTGCCAGCAGCTCCGTTAACAGGGCCACTGAAGCTTTCTTT
TRBJ1-2,-,TRBV4-1,TRBD1,CASSRQGNYGYTF,TGCGCCAGCAGCCGACAGGGTAACTATGGCTACACCTTC
TRBJ2-1,many,TRBV7-8,TRBD2,CASSSKPWGAGGYNEQFF,TGTGCCAGCAGCTCCAAGCCCTGGGGAGCGGGAGGCTACAATGAGCAGTTCTTC
TRBJ1-2,-,TRBV15,-,CATSPNPDRANYGYTF,TGTGCCACCAGCCCTAATCCCGACAGAGCTAACTATGGCTACACCTTC
TRBJ2-3,-,TRBV19,TRBD2,CASSPRTSGGTDTQYF,TGTGCCAGTAGTCCTCGGACTAGCGGGGGCACAGATACGCAGTATTTT
TRBJ1-4,once,TRBV5-1,-,CASSLRGTHEKLFF,TGCGCCAGCAGCTTGAGGGGGACCCATGAAAAACTGTTTTTT
TRBJ2-5,-,TRBV5-8,-,CASSHEGVRETQYF,TGTGCCAGCAGCCACGAGGGCGTTCGGGAGACCCAGTACTTC
TRBJ2-5,-,TRBV12-3/TRBV12-4,-,CASSLGEEETQYF,TGTGCCAGCAGTTTGGGGGAGGAGGAGACCCAGTACTTC
TRBJ1-4,-,TRBV5-1,TRBD1,CASSLADGTVTTNEKLFF,TGCGCCAGCAGCTTGGCCGATGGGACAGTGACAACTAATGAAAAACTGTTTTTT
TRBJ2-2,few,TRBV24-1,-,CATSVQGGTGELFF,TGTGCCACCAGTGTACAGGGCGGCACCGGGGAGCTGTTTTTT
TRBJ1-2,-,TRBV19,-,CASSKEGEDYGYTF,TGTGCCAGTAGTAAGGAGGGAGAGGACTATGGCTACACCTTC
TRBJ2-4,-,TRBV4-2,TRBD2,CASSQVAGTTKNIQYF,TGTGCCAGCAGCCAAGTGGCCGGGACTACCAAAAACATTCAGTACTTC
TRBJ1-2,-,TRBV7-9,-,CASSSAFKTRNYGYTF,TGTGCCAGCAGCTCCGCCTTTAAGACAAGGAACTATGGCTACACCTTC
TRBJ2-2,-,TRBV6-4,-,CASSALGTGELFF,TGTGCCAGCAGTGCACTAGGCACCGGGGAGCTGTTTTTT
TRBJ1-1,-,TRBV7-6,TRBD1,CASSLSGTGGATEAFF,TGTGCCAGCAGCTTAAGTGGAACAGGGGGGGCGACTGAAGCTTTCTTT
TRBJ1-6,-,TRBV27,-,CASSLRPPDWINNSPLHF,TGTGCCAGCAGTTTACGCCCCCCGGACTGGATAAATAATTCACCCCTCCACTTT
TRBJ2-7,-,TRBV21-1,-,CASSKCRTSGRLYEQYF,TGTGCCAGCAGCAAATGCCGGACTAGCGGGCGATTATACGAGCAGTACTTC
TRBJ2-1,-,TRBV7-9,-,CASSRARSYNEQFF,TGTGCCAGCAGCCGCGCTAGGTCCTACAATGAGCAGTTCTTC
TRBJ2-5,-,TRBV7-2,TRBD2,CASSMGGETQYF,TGTGCCAGCAGCATGGGGGGGGAGACCCAGTACTTC
TRBJ2-1,-,TRBV19,-,CATDSSSYNEQFF,TGTGCCACAGACAGCAGCTCCTACAATGAGCAGTTCTTC
TRBJ1-6,-,TRBV6-5,-,CASTATDNSPLHF,TGTGCCAGCACCGCGACAGACAATTCACCCCTCCACTTT
TRBJ2-7,-,TRBV7-9,TRBD2,CASSRDSGSPSYEQYF,TGTGCCAGCAGCCGTGATAGCGGGTCCCCCTCCTACGAGCAGTACTTC
TRBJ1-5,-,TRBV5-1,-,CASSPDSSQPQHF,TGCGCCAGCAGCCCTGACAGCAGTCAGCCCCAGCATTTT
TRBJ2-3,-,TRBV5-1,TRBD1,CASSLQGRVQYF,TGCGCCAGCAGCTTACAGGGGCGGGTGCAGTATTTT
TRBJ2-3,once,TRBV18,-,CASSPPMGADTQYF,TGTGCCAGCTCACCCCCCATGGGCGCAGATACGCAGTATTTT
TRBJ1-1,-,TRBV2,-,CASRGLLEAFF,TGTGCCAGCAGAGGACTGTTGGAAGCTTTCTTT
TRBJ2-6,-,TRBV2,TRBD1,CASTGQAFSGANVLTF,TGTGCCAGCACCGGACAGGCCTTCTCTGGGGCCAACGTCCTGACTTTC
TRBJ1-1,-,TRBV5-1,-,CASSLQRENTEAFF,TGCGCCAGCAGCTTGCAACGGGAGAACACTGAAGCTTTCTTT
TRBJ1-3,-,TRBV18,TRBD1,CASSTARGQGIDTIYF,TGTGCCAGCTCAACCGCCCGGGGACAGGGGATTGACACCATATATTTT
TRBJ2-1,-,TRBV7-2,TRBD2,CASRTGGGVYYNEQFF,TGTGCCAGCAGGACGGGCGGGGGGGTTTACTACAATGAGCAGTTCTTC
TRBJ2-2,-,TRBV7-9,-,CASSFSRTVSIAGELFF,TGTGCCAGCAGCTTTAGTCGGACAGTCTCTATCGCCGGGGAGCTGTTTTTT
TRBJ1-5,-,TRBV12-3/TRBV12-4,-,CASSSSGFQPQHF,TGTGCCAGCAGTTCTTCAGGATTCCAGCCCCAGCATTTT
TRBJ2-3,once,TRBV4-1,-,CASSHPNRGTTDTQYF,TGCGCCAGCAGCCACCCTAACCGGGGGACCACAGATACGCAGTATTTT
TRBJ2-5,-,TRBV6-6,-,CASGGTQYF,TGTGCCAGCGGCGGGACCCAGTACTTC
TRBJ2-2,-,TRBV2,TRBD2,CASSGLAGMAGELFF,TGTGCCAGCAGCGGACTAGCGGGGATGGCGGGGGAGCTGTTTTTT
TRBJ1-1,few,TRBV2,-,CASRNEGGAGGTEAFF,TGTGCCAGCCGAAACGAGGGGGGGGCTGGGGGCACTGAAGCTTTCTTT